This TCR beta chain comes out of a study of beta chain features in type 1 diabetes. About the research overall: Healthy donors resembled patients in age, gender and cell yields. Study conclusions and caveats: Shorter TCRB CDR3s, moderately but significantly so, marked every one of the four CD4+ subsets in Type 1 diabetes patients.

The sequenced template was cDNA made from the entire isolated RNA. TCRdb's table, derived via immunoSEQ multiplex PCR, lists solely in-frame clones and lacks some. The data contain about 700,000 clones, around 15% of them singletons. The CDR3 loop spans 15 amino acids. Germline V CDR1 and CDR2: MNHEY, SVGAGI. V lost 2 bases and J lost 0; bases outside the gene matches: 3. Details on this clone: Its antigen remains unknown.

Sequenced input: naive CD4+ T cells from blood. The chain couples TRBV6-5 to TRBJ1-2; the match to TRBD1 covers 7 bases. This clonotype originated in a man aged 18 to 29 with type 1 diabetes. The CDR3 here is CASSYDRETNYGYTF. The CDR3 DNA reads as TGTGCCAGCAGTTACGACAGGGAAACTAACTATGGCTACACCTTC.